Reported below is one T cell receptor beta chain. Its antigen is not known. This CDR3 has 12 amino acids. Germline V CDR1 and CDR2: SNHLY, FYNNEI. Trimming shortened V by 6 bases and J by 4 bases, and 9 bases separated the two germline ends. Data came from immunoSEQ multiplex PCR; TCRdb stores just in-frame clones and leaves some out. This table has some 180,000 clones, 85% to 95% appearing once. The sample is drawn from a study of T cell responses to AZD1222 COVID-19 vaccine. Study outcomes and limitations: Donor demographics were predominantly white British with a female majority; clonal diversity may be underestimated. Mapped onto spike, vaccine-associated CD4 TCRs spanned it and were dominant at 160-218 and 743-854. Increases in Spike-specific TCR breadth and depth were seen after two AZD1222 doses.

This TCR was recovered from an adult who received the MenACWY meningococcal vaccine as a control. The material sequenced was peripheral blood, taken 28 days after the second dose of the MenACWY control vaccine. The rearrangement links TRBV2 to TRBJ1-2; possibly TRBD1 for D (5 bases). As DNA, the CDR3 is TGTGCCAGCAGGGACGACAGCTATGGCTACACCTTC. It is translated as CASRDDSYGYTF.